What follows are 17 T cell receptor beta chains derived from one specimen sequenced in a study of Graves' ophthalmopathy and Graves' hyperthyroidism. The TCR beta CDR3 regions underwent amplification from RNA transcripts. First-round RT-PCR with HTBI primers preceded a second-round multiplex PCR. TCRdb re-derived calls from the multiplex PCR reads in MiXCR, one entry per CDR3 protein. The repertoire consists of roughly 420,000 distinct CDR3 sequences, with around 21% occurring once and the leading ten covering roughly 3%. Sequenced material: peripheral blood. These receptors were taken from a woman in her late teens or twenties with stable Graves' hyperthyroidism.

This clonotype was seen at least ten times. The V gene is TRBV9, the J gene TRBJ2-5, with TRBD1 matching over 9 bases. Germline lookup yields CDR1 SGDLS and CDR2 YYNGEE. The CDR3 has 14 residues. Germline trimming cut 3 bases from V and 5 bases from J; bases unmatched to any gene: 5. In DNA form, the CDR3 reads TGTGCCAGCAGCGCACAGGGGGCGAGTGAGACCCAGTACTTC. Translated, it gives CASSAQGASETQYF.

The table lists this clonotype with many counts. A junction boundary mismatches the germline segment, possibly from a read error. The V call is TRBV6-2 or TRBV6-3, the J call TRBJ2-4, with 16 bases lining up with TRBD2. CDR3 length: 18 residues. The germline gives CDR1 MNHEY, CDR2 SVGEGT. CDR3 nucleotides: TGTGCCAGCAGTTACGGGACTAGCGGGAGGGCCCAGTTCGTCATTAAGTACTTC. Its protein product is CASSYGTSGRAQFVIKYF.

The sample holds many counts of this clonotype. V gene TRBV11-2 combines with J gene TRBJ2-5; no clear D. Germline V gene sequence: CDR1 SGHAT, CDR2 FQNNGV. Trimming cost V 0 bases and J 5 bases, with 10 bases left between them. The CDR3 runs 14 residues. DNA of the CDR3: TGTGCCAGCAGCTTAGACCTAGGCTCCGAGACCCAGTACTTC. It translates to CASSLDLGSETQYF. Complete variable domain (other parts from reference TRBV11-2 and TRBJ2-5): EAGVAQSPRYKIIEKRQSVAFWCNPISGHATLYWYQQILGQGPKLLIQFQNNGVVDDSQLPKDRFSAERLKGVDSTLKIQPAKLEDSAVYLCASSLDLGSETQYFGPGTRLLVL.

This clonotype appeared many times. The CDR3 sequence is CASSVGTGKGTGELFF. The CDR3 region has the DNA TGTGCCAGCAGTGTAGGGACAGGGAAGGGGACCGGGGAGCTGTTTTTT. The chain uses TRBV6-1 and TRBJ2-2, with 9 bases aligning to TRBD1. This CDR3 region has 16 residues. Germline V gene sequence: CDR1 MNHNS, CDR2 SASEGT. Trimming removed 4 bases from V and 5 bases from J; junction bases left unmatched: 8.

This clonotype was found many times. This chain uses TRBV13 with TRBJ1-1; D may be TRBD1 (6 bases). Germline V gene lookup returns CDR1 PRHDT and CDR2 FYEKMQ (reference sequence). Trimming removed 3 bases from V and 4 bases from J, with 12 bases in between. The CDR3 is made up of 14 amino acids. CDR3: CASSLGGRPTEAFF. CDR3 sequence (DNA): TGTGCCAGCAGCTTGGGGGGGCGCCCCACTGAAGCTTTCTTT.

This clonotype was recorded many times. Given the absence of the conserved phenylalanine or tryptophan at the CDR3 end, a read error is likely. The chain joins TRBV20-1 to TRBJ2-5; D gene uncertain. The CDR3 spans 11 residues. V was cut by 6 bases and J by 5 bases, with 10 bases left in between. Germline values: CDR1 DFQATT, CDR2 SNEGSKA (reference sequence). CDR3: CSALSEETQYS. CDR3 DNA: TGCAGTGCCCTATCCGAGGAGACCCAGTACTCC.

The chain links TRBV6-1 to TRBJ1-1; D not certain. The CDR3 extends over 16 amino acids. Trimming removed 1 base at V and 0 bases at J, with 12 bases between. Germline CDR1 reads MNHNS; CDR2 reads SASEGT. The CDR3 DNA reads TGTGCCAGCAGTGAAGACTGGTCACTAATGAACACTGAAGCTTTCTTT. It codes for CASSEDWSLMNTEAFF.

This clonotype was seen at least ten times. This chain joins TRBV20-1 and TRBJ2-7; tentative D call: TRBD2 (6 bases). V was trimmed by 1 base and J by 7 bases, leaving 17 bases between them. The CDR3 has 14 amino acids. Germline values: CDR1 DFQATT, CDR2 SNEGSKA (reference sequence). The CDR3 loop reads CSARAEGGMGEQYF. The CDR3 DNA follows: TGCAGTGCTAGAGCCGAGGGCGGGATGGGGGAGCAGTACTTC.

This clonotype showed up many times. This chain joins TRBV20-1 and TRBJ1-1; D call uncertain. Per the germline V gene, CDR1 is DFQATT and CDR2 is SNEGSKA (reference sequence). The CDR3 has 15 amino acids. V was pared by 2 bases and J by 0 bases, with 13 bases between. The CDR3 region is CSARKFGQMNTEAFF. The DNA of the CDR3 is TGCAGTGCTAGAAAATTTGGCCAGATGAACACTGAAGCTTTCTTT.

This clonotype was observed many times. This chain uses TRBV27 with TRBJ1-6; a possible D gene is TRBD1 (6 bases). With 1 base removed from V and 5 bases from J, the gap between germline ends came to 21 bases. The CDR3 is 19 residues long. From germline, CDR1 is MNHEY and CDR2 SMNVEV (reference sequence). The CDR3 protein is CASSLLVGAQILNNSPLHF. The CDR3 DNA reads TGTGCCAGCAGTTTATTGGTGGGGGCGCAGATTCTCAATAATTCACCCCTCCACTTT.

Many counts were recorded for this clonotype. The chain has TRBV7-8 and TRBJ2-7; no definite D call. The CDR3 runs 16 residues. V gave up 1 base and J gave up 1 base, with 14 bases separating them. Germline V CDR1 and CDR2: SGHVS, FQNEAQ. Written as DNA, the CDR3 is TGTGCCAGCAGCTTAGGAGGCGGCATTCTTTCCTACGAGCAGTACTTC. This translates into CASSLGGGILSYEQYF.

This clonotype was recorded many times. The CDR3 spells CAIRSWDTNYGYTF. The DNA for the CDR3 is TGTGCCATCAGATCCTGGGACACCAACTATGGCTACACCTTC. This sequence joins TRBV10-3 and TRBJ1-2; D perhaps matches TRBD1 (6 bases). Germline values: CDR1 ENHRY, CDR2 SYGVKD. The CDR3 is made up of 14 amino acids. V was clipped by 6 bases and J by 2 bases, with 13 bases between them.

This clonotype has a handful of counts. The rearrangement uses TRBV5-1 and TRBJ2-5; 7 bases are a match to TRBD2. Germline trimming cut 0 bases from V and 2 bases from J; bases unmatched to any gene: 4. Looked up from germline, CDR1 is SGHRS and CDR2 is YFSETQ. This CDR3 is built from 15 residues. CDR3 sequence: CASSLAGAGQETQYF. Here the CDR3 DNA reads TGCGCCAGCAGCTTGGCCGGAGCGGGACAAGAGACCCAGTACTTC. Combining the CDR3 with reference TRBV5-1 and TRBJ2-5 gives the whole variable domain KAGVTQTPRYLIKTRGQQVTLSCSPISGHRSVSWYQQTPGQGLQFLFEYFSETQRNKGNFPGRFSGRQFSNSRSEMNVSTLELGDSALYLCASSLAGAGQETQYFGPGTRLLVL.

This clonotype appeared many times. This CDR3 is CASSATGTGLTTLYEQYF. In DNA, the CDR3 is TGTGCCAGCAGCGCTACCGGGACAGGGTTAACGACACTTTACGAGCAGTACTTC. The chain is built from TRBV5-6 and TRBJ2-7; 9 positions match TRBD1. V shed 4 bases and J 4 bases; nucleotides not matched to a gene: 18. The CDR3 runs 18 residues. Looked up from germline, CDR1 is SGHDT and CDR2 is YYEEEE.

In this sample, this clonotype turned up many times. CDR3 region: CASSFRSGEAFF. In nucleotides, the CDR3 is TGTGCCAGCAGTTTTAGGTCAGGGGAAGCTTTCTTT. This sequence joins TRBV12-3 or TRBV12-4 and TRBJ1-1; D perhaps matches TRBD1 (5 bases). CDR3 size: 12 residues. V lost 3 bases, J lost 8 bases, and 10 bases lay in between.

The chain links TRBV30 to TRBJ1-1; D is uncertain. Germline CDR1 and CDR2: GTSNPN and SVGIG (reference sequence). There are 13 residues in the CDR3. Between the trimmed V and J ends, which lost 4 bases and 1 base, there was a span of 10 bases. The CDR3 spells CAWKTHPNTEAFF. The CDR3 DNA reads TGTGCCTGGAAAACACATCCGAACACTGAAGCTTTCTTT.

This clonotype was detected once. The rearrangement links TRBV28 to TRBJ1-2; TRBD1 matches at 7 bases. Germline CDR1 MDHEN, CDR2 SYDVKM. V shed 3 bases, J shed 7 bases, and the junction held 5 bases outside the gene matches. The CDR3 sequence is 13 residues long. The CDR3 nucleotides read TGTGCCAGCAGTTTCAAGGGGGCTTTTGGCTACACCTTC. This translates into CASSFKGAFGYTF.